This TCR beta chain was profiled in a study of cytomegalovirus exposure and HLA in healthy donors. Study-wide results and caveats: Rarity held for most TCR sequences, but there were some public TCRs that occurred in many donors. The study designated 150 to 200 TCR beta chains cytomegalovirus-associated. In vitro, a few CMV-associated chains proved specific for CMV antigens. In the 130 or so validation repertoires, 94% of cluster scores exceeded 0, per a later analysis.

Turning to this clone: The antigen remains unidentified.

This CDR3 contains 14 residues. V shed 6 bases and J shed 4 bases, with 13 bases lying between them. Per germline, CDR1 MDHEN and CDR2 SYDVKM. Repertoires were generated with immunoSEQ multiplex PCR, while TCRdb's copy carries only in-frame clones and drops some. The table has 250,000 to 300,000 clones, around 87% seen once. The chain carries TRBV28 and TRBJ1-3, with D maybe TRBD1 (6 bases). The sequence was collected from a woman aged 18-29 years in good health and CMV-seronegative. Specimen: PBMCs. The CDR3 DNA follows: TGTGCCAGCAGGGCCTCGGGGGGCGGAAACACCATATATTTT. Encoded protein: CASRASGGGNTIYF.